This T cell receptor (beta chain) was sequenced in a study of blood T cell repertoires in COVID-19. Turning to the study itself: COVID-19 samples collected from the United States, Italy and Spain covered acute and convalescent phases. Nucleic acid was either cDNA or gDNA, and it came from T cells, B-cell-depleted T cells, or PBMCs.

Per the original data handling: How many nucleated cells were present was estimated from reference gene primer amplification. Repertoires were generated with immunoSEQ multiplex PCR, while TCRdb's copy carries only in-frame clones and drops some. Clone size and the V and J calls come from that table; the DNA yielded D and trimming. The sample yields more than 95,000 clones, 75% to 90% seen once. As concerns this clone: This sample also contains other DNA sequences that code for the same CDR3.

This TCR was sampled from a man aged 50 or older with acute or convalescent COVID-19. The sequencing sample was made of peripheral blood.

The CDR3 here is CASSVAPASYNEQFF. CDR3 bases: TGTGCCAGCAGCGTAGCCCCAGCGAGCTACAATGAGCAGTTCTTC. This chain connects TRBV9 to TRBJ2-1; D is ambiguous. V lost 0 bases, J lost 3 bases, and 10 bases lay in between. There are 15 residues in the CDR3. Germline lookup yields CDR1 SGDLS and CDR2 YYNGEE. Together with reference TRBV9 and TRBJ2-1, the CDR3 gives the full variable domain: DSGVTQTPKHLITATGQRVTLRCSPRSGDLSVYWYQQSLDQGLQFLIQYYNGEERAKGNILERFSAQQFPDLHSELNLSSLELGDSALYFCASSVAPASYNEQFFGPGTRLTVL.